This T cell receptor (beta chain) was captured in a study of shared clonotypes between healthy human individuals. The V and J ends lost 0 bases and 3 bases, in that order; junction bases with no gene match: 1. Germline V CDR1 and CDR2: LNHNV, YYDKDF (reference sequence). The CDR3 loop spans 15 amino acids. The sequencing of unsorted PBMC DNA took place on ten immunoSEQ deep assay plates. Assay used: immunoSEQ multiplex PCR; TCRdb lists only in-frame clones, some missing. The sample comprises hundreds of thousands of clones, about three quarters of which are singletons, and 10% to 15% rests with the top ten.

The TCR comes from a woman aged 40-49 years in good health. Some clones in this sample may be carry-over from other donors' samples. Sequenced: PBMCs. The chain couples TRBV15 to TRBJ2-3; 9 bases agree with TRBD2. In nucleotides, the CDR3 is TGTGCCACCAGCAGAGAGAGCGGGAGGACAGATACGCAGTATTTT. This translates into CATSRESGRTDTQYF.